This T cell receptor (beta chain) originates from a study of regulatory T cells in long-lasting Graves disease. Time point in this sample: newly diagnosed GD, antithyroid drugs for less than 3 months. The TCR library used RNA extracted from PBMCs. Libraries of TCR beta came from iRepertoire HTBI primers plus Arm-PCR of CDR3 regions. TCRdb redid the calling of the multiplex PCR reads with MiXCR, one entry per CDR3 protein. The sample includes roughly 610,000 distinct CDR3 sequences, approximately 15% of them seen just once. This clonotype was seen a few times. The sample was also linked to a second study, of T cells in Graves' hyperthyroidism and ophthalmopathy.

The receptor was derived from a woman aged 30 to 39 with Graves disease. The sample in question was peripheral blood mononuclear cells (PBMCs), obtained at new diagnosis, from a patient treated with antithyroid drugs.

CDR3 loop: CASSRPGAQNSPLHF. CDR3 in DNA: TGTGCCAGCAGCCGACCCGGGGCCCAAAATTCACCCCTCCACTTT. J is TRBJ1-6 and V is TRBV7-9, with D perhaps TRBD1 (5 bases). The CDR3 loop spans 15 amino acids. V lost 5 bases, J lost 7 bases, and 15 bases lay in between. From germline, CDR1 is SEHNR and CDR2 FQNEAQ (reference sequence).